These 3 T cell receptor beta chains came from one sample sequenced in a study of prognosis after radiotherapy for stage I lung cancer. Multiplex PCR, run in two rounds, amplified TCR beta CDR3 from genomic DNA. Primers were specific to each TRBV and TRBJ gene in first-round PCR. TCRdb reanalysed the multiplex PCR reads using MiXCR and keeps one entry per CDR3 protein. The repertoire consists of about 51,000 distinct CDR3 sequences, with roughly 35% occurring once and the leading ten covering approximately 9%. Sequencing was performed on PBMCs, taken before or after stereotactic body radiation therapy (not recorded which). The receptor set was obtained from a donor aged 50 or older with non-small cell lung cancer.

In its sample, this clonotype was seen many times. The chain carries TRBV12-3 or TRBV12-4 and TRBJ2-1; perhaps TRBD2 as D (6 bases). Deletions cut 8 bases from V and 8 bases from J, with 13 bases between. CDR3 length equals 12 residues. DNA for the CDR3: TGTGCCAGCTGGAGGGAAAGGGATGAGCAGTTCTTC. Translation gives CASWRERDEQFF.

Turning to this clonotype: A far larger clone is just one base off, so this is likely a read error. The CDR3 bases are TGTGCCAGCAGCTTAGCTCAGGGATTCATTGATACGCAGTATTTT. It encodes CASSLAQGFIDTQYF. The chain employs TRBV7-9 and TRBJ2-3; D is possibly TRBD1 (5 bases). The germline V gene has CDR1 SEHNR and CDR2 FQNEAQ (reference sequence). Between the trimmed V and J ends, which lost 0 bases and 6 bases, there was a span of 13 bases. This CDR3 is built from 15 residues.

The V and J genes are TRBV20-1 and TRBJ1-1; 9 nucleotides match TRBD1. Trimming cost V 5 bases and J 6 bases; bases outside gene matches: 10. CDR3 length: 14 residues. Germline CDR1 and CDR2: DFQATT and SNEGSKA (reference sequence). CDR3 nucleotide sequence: TGCAGTGCTGCCCGGGACAGGGCAAATTCTGAAGCTTTCTTT. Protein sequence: CSAARDRANSEAFF.